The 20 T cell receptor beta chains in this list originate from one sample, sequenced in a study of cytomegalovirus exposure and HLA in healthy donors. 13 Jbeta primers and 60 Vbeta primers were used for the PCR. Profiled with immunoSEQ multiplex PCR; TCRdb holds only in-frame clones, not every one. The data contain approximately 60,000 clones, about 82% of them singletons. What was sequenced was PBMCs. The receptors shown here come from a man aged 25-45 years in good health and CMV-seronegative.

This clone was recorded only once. The CDR3 sequence: CASSRAGQGEAPPHYEQYF. DNA for the CDR3: TGCGCCAGCAGCAGAGCGGGACAGGGGGAAGCCCCTCCTCACTACGAGCAGTACTTC. The J gene is TRBJ2-7, the V gene TRBV5-1, with 11 bases identical to TRBD1. The junction had 18 bases not matched to a gene; V was cut back by 4 bases and J by 3 bases. The CDR3 loop spans 19 amino acids. Germline V gene lookup returns CDR1 SGHRS and CDR2 YFSETQ.

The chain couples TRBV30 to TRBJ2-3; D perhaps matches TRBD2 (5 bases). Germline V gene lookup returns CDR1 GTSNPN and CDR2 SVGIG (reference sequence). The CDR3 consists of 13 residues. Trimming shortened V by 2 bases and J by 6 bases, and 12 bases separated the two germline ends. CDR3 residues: CAWSLAGTDTQYF. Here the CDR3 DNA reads TGTGCCTGGAGTCTAGCCGGAACGGATACGCAGTATTTT.

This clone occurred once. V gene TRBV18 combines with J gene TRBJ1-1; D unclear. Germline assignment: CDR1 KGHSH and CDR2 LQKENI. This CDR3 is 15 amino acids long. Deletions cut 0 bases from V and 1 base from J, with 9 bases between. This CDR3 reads CASSPPGPGNTEAFF. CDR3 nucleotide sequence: TGTGCCAGCTCACCACCGGGTCCAGGGAACACTGAAGCTTTCTTT.

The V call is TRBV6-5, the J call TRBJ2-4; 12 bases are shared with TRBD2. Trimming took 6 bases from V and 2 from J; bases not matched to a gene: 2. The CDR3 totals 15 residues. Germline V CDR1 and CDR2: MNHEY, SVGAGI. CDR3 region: CASRGLAGTKNIQYF. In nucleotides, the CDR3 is TGTGCCAGCAGAGGACTAGCGGGGACCAAAAACATTCAGTACTTC.

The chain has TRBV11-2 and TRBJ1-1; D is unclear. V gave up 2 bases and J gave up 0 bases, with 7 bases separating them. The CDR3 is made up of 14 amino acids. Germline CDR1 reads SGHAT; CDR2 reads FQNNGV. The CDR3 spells CASSLNRLNTEAFF. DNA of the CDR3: TGTGCCAGCAGCTTAAACAGATTGAACACTGAAGCTTTCTTT.

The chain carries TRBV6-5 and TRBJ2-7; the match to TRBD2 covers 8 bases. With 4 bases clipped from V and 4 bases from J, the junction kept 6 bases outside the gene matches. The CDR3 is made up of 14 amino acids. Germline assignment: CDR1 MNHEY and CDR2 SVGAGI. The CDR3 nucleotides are TGTGCCAGCAGTTCTCCGGGACTAGGATACGAGCAGTACTTC. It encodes CASSSPGLGYEQYF.

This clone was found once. The CDR3 is CATSRVSPSGRFNEQYF. CDR3 nucleotides: TGTGCCACCAGCAGAGTAAGTCCTAGCGGGAGGTTCAACGAGCAGTACTTC. This chain joins TRBV15 and TRBJ2-7, with 11 bases aligning to TRBD2. CDR3 length: 17 residues. Germline V CDR1 and CDR2: LNHNV, YYDKDF (reference sequence). The V gene end was trimmed by 1 base and the J gene end by 5 bases; junction bases not matched to a gene: 10.

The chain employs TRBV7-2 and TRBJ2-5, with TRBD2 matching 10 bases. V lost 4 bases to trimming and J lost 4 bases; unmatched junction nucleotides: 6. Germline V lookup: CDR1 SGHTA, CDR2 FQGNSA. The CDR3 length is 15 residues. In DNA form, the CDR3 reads TGTGCCAGCAGCTCTCCGGCTAGCGGGGGAGAGACCCAGTACTTC. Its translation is CASSSPASGGETQYF. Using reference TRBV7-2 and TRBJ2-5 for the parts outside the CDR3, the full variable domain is GAGVSQSPSNKVTEKGKDVELRCDPISGHTALYWYRQSLGQGLEFLIYFQGNSAPDKSGLPSDRFSAERTGGSVSTLTIQRTQQEDSAVYLCASSSPASGGETQYFGPGTRLLVL.

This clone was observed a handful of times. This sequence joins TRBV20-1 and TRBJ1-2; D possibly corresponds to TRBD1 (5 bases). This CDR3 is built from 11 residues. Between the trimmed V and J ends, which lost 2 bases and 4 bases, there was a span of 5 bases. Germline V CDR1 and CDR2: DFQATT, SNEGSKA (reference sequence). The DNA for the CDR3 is TGCAGTGCTAGACAGGGCTATGGCTACACCTTC. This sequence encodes CSARQGYGYTF.

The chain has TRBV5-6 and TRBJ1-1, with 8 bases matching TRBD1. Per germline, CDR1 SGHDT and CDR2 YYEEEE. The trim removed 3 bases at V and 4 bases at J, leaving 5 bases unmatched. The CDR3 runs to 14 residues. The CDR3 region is CASSSGGWFTEAFF. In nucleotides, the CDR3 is TGTGCCAGCAGCTCAGGGGGCTGGTTCACTGAAGCTTTCTTT.

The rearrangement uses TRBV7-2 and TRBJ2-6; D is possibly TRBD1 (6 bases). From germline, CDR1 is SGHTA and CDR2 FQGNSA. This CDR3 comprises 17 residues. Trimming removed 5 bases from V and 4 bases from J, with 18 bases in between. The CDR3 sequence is CASSPASTGSGANVLTF. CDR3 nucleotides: TGTGCCAGCAGCCCCGCATCAACAGGGTCAGGGGCCAACGTCCTGACTTTC.

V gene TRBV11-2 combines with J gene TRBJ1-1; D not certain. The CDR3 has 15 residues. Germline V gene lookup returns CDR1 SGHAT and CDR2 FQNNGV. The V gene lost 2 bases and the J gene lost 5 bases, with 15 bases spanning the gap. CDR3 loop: CASSLYPGRLTEAFF. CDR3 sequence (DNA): TGTGCCAGCAGCTTATATCCAGGTCGGTTGACTGAAGCTTTCTTT.

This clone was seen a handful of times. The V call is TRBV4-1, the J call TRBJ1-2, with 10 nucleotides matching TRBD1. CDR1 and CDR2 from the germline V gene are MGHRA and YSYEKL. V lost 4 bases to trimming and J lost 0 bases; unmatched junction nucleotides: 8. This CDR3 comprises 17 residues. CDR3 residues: CASSPRDRGLPNYGYTF. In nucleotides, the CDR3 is TGCGCCAGCAGCCCGCGGGACAGGGGCCTTCCTAACTATGGCTACACCTTC.

The CDR3 DNA reads TGTGCCATCAGTGAGTCGATCTTAGCTACCCCGGATACGCAGTATTTT. This translates into CAISESILATPDTQYF. The chain recombines TRBV10-3 with TRBJ2-3; D gene unclear. Germline CDR1 and CDR2: ENHRY and SYGVKD. Trimming removed 0 bases from V and 6 bases from J, with 16 bases in between. The CDR3 has 16 residues.

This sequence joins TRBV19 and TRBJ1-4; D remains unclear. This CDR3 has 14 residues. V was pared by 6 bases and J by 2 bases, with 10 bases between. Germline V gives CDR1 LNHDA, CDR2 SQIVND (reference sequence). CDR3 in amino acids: CASRTDWTNEKLFF. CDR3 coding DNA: TGTGCCAGTAGGACCGACTGGACTAATGAAAAACTGTTTTTT.

The CDR3 sequence is CASRRAGGITEAFF. The CDR3 nucleotides read TGTGCCAGCAGGCGGGCGGGGGGTATCACTGAAGCTTTCTTT. The gene calls are TRBV5-4 and TRBJ1-1; weak D call: TRBD1 (5 bases). The CDR3 length is 14 residues. Deletions cut 5 bases from V and 4 bases from J, with 15 bases between. Germline V gene sequence: CDR1 SGHNT, CDR2 YYREEE (reference sequence).

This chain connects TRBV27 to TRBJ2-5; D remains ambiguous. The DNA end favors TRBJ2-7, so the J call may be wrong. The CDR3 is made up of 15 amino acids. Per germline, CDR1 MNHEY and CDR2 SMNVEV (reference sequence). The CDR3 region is CASSLQASSAYEQYF. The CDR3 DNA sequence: TGTGCCAGCAGTTTACAGGCCAGCTCGGCCTACGAGCAGTACTTC.

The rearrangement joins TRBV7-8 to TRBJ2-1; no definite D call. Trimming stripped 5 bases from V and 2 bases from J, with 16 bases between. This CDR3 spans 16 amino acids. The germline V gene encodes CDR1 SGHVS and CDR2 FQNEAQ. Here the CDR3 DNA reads TGTGCCAGCAGCCAGAGAGGCCTCAGCGCCTACAATGAGCAGTTCTTC. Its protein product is CASSQRGLSAYNEQFF.

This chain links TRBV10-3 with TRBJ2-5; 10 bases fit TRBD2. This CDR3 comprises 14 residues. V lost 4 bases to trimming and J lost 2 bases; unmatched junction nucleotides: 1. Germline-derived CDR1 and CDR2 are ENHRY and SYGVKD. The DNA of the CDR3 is TGTGCCATCAGTGCGACTAGCGGGCAAGAGACCCAGTACTTC. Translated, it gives CAISATSGQETQYF.

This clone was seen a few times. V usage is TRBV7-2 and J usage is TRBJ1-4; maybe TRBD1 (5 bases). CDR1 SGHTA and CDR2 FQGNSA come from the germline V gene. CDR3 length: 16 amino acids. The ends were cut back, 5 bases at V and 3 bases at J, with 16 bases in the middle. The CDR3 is CASSPWGGQSNEKLFF. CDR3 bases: TGTGCCAGCAGCCCCTGGGGGGGTCAGTCTAATGAAAAACTGTTTTTT. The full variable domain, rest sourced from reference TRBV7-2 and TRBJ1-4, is GAGVSQSPSNKVTEKGKDVELRCDPISGHTALYWYRQSLGQGLEFLIYFQGNSAPDKSGLPSDRFSAERTGGSVSTLTIQRTQQEDSAVYLCASSPWGGQSNEKLFFGSGTQLSVL.